The 20 T cell receptor beta chains below all came from one sample that was sequenced in a study of blood T cell repertoires in COVID-19. TCRdb keeps only in-frame clones here, not all; method: immunoSEQ multiplex PCR. The sample has 150,000 to 200,000 clones, roughly 79% seen once. The sample comprised peripheral blood. These receptors came from a man between 60 and 75 years old with active or convalescent COVID-19.

V gene TRBV2 combines with J gene TRBJ1-6; 7 positions match TRBD1. This CDR3 is built from 15 residues. The V gene's germline CDR1 is SNHLY and CDR2 FYNNEI. J lost 7 bases, V lost 4 bases, and 7 bases had no gene match. CDR3 region: CASSVQGMGNSPLHF. The CDR3, as DNA: TGTGCCAGCAGTGTACAGGGGATGGGGAATTCACCCCTCCACTTT.

CDR3 sequence (DNA): TGTGCCAGTAGTATAGCATGGGGCCTCCAAGAGACCCAGTACTTC. Protein sequence: CASSIAWGLQETQYF. The chain is built from TRBV19 and TRBJ2-5; tentative D call: TRBD1 (5 bases). This CDR3 is built from 15 residues. The germline gives CDR1 LNHDA, CDR2 SQIVND (reference sequence). V lost 1 base and J lost 1, with 10 bases in between.

This clone was seen a few times. The rearrangement uses TRBV2 and TRBJ2-3; D might be TRBD1 (6 bases). The germline V gene encodes CDR1 SNHLY and CDR2 FYNNEI. The CDR3 runs 16 residues. CDR3 amino acids: CAGGTGRAAGTDTQYF. CDR3 DNA sequence: TGTGCAGGGGGTACAGGGCGAGCGGCTGGCACAGATACGCAGTATTTT.

This chain joins TRBV14 and TRBJ2-3; 7 positions agree with TRBD1. CDR1 is SGHDN and CDR2 is FVKESK in the germline V gene. This CDR3 contains 12 residues. V shed 4 bases and J 6 bases; nucleotides not matched to a gene: 1. The CDR3 region has the DNA TGTGCCAGCAGCCTCAGGGGGGATACGCAGTATTTT. This sequence encodes CASSLRGDTQYF.

This clone was counted only a few times. The chain carries TRBV6-5 and TRBJ1-5; D call uncertain. V shed 6 bases and J shed 2 bases, with 11 bases lying between them. CDR3 length: 14 amino acids. CDR1 and CDR2 from the germline V gene are MNHEY and SVGAGI. The CDR3, as DNA: TGTGCCAGCAGCCCCACGGAGGGCAATCAGCCCCAGCATTTT. Amino acid sequence: CASSPTEGNQPQHF.

The J gene is TRBJ2-1, the V gene TRBV27, with 8 bases matching TRBD2. This CDR3 spans 15 amino acids. V gave up 6 bases and J gave up 0 bases; unmatched junction bases: 4. CDR1 and CDR2 from the germline V gene are MNHEY and SMNVEV (reference sequence). The CDR3 bases are TGTGCCAGCAGCCTAGCGGGTAGCTCCTACAATGAGCAGTTCTTC. Translating it yields CASSLAGSSYNEQFF.

This chain uses TRBV3-1 (or the pseudogene TRBV3-2) with TRBJ2-7; 10 positions agree with TRBD2. Germline CDR1 LGHDT, CDR2 YNNKEL (reference sequence). There are 15 residues in the CDR3. The V gene end was trimmed by 1 base and the J gene end by 5 bases; junction bases not matched to a gene: 5. DNA of the CDR3: TGTGCCAGCAGCCAAGTGACTAGCGGGTTGGACGAGCAGTACTTC. Its protein product is CASSQVTSGLDEQYF.

The chain joins TRBV29-1 to TRBJ2-2, with 7 bases lining up with TRBD1. The CDR3 contains 15 residues. V gave up 6 bases and J gave up 2 bases; unmatched junction bases: 9. Per germline, CDR1 SQVTM and CDR2 ANQGSEA. The CDR3: CSVSYRGRNTGELFF. The CDR3 nucleotides read TGCAGCGTATCCTACAGGGGCCGAAACACCGGGGAGCTGTTTTTT.

The rearrangement joins TRBV21-1 to TRBJ2-7; TRBD1 reflects the table's D call only, with no check against the DNA. TRBV21-1 is given as a pseudogene. CDR3 length equals 15 residues. Here the CDR3 reads CASSKTGGAGYEQYF. As DNA, the CDR3 is TGTGCCAGCAGCAAGACAGGGGGCGCGGGGTACGAGCAGTACTTC.

This chain joins TRBV6-5 and TRBJ1-4; TRBD1 might be the D (5 bases). This CDR3 is 14 amino acids long. The V end was cut by 2 bases, the J end by 4 bases, with 8 bases between. CDR1 MNHEY and CDR2 SVGAGI come from the germline V gene. DNA of the CDR3: TGTGCCAGCAGTTACAGGGGCGGTAATGAAAAACTGTTTTTT. Its translation is CASSYRGGNEKLFF.

This clone was recorded a few times. V and J are TRBV3-1 (or the pseudogene TRBV3-2) and TRBJ1-3; perhaps TRBD1 as D (6 bases). The ends were cut back, 5 bases at V and 0 bases at J, with 11 bases in the middle. This CDR3 spans 15 amino acids. In germline, CDR1 is LGHDT, CDR2 YNNKEL (reference sequence). This CDR3 reads CASSSRQVSGNTIYF. CDR3 in DNA: TGTGCCAGCAGCTCTCGACAGGTCTCTGGAAACACCATATATTTT.

V gene TRBV3-1 (or the pseudogene TRBV3-2) combines with J gene TRBJ1-5; a possible D gene is TRBD1 (5 bases). CDR1 and CDR2 from the germline V gene are LGHDT and YNNKEL (reference sequence). The V end was cut by 0 bases, the J end by 4 bases, with 10 bases between. This CDR3 comprises 15 residues. CDR3 sequence reads: CASSQDGGVNQPQHF. CDR3 sequence (DNA): TGTGCCAGCAGCCAAGACGGAGGGGTGAATCAGCCCCAGCATTTT.

The V and J genes are TRBV19 and TRBJ1-3; D call uncertain. This CDR3 contains 13 residues. The V gene lost 7 bases and the J gene lost 2 bases, with 9 bases spanning the gap. Germline CDR1 is LNHDA and CDR2 is SQIVND (reference sequence). The CDR3 sequence: CASNQEAGNTIYF. The CDR3 nucleotides are TGTGCCAGTAACCAGGAGGCTGGAAACACCATATATTTT.

The chain couples TRBV3-1 (or the pseudogene TRBV3-2) to TRBJ2-4; TRBD2 matches at 7 bases. Unmatched junction bases numbered 12, after V lost 1 base and J lost 9 bases. The CDR3 has 16 amino acids. Germline assignment: CDR1 LGHDT and CDR2 YNNKEL (reference sequence). In DNA, the CDR3 is TGTGCCAGCAGCCAAGTTGCGGGAGAAAGTGGAAGCATTCAGTACTTC. Amino acid sequence: CASSQVAGESGSIQYF.

The chain is built from TRBV4-2 and TRBJ2-1; TRBD2 might be the D (7 bases). Trimming stripped 0 bases from V and 10 bases from J, with 13 bases between. The CDR3 sequence is 14 residues long. The germline gives CDR1 LGHNA, CDR2 YNFKEQ. CDR3 protein: CASSQDLGGAEQFF. The DNA for the CDR3 is TGTGCCAGCAGCCAAGATCTTGGGGGGGCGGAGCAGTTCTTC.

The V and J genes are TRBV27 and TRBJ1-5, with D hard to call. Trimming cost V 3 bases and J 5 bases, with 8 bases left between them. Germline V gives CDR1 MNHEY, CDR2 SMNVEV (reference sequence). The CDR3 totals 13 residues. Here the CDR3 reads CASSLSGDQPQHF. The CDR3 region has the DNA TGTGCCAGCAGTTTGAGTGGTGATCAGCCCCAGCATTTT.

This chain uses TRBV6-2 or TRBV6-3 with TRBJ2-7, with 7 bases matching TRBD1. The CDR3 sequence is 13 residues long. V was clipped by 6 bases and J by 7 bases; unmatched bases: 9. Germline CDR1 is MNHEY and CDR2 is SVGEGT. The CDR3 sequence: CASSNKGAGEQYF. In DNA form, the CDR3 reads TGTGCCAGCAGCAACAAGGGGGCCGGGGAGCAGTACTTC.

This sequence joins TRBV4-1 and TRBJ2-3, with 7 bases fitting TRBD1. This CDR3 is built from 14 residues. The germline gives CDR1 MGHRA, CDR2 YSYEKL. Losses at the gene ends were 8 bases for V and 2 bases for J; bases not matched to a gene: 7. CDR3 DNA sequence: TGCGCCAGCGGGGACAGTGGGATCACAGATACGCAGTATTTT. It is translated as CASGDSGITDTQYF.

The V and J genes are TRBV28 and TRBJ1-2, with 9 bases fitting TRBD1. Germline V gene lookup returns CDR1 MDHEN and CDR2 SYDVKM. V shed 1 base and J 8 bases; nucleotides not matched to a gene: 5. The CDR3 length is 14 residues. The CDR3 nucleotides are TGTGCCAGCAGTTTATTACAGGGGGCGCAGGGCTACACCTTC. Amino acid sequence: CASSLLQGAQGYTF.

This clone came up a few times. The chain carries TRBV6-5 and TRBJ1-2; 9 positions match TRBD1. The J segment lost 2 bases and the V segment lost 6 bases, leaving 4 bases of the junction unmatched. The CDR3 length is 14 residues. Germline V gives CDR1 MNHEY, CDR2 SVGAGI. CDR3 sequence: CASSRTGVNYGYTF. In DNA form, the CDR3 reads TGTGCCAGCAGCCGGACAGGGGTCAACTATGGCTACACCTTC.